Presented here are 12 T cell receptor beta chains from one specimen sequenced in a study of monozygotic twins with inflammatory bowel disease. TCRdb reprocessed the 5' RACE reads and keeps a single row for each CDR3 protein, giving no DNA. This table holds over 130,000 distinct CDR3 sequences. The specimen was blood. The receptors were sampled from a human donor with ulcerative colitis or Crohn's disease, or a healthy co-twin of an affected twin (not recorded which).

The gene calls are TRBV20-1 and TRBJ2-3; TCRdb designates TRBD1, a call that cannot be tested without DNA. This CDR3 spans 14 amino acids. The germline CDR1 and CDR2 sequences are DFQATT and SNEGSKA (reference sequence). CDR3 sequence: CSAFRGGGTDTQYF.

The chain carries TRBV5-4 and TRBJ2-5; the D gene TCRdb calls, TRBD1, cannot be checked with no DNA. Germline-derived CDR1 and CDR2 are SGHNT and YYREEE (reference sequence). The length of the CDR3 is 15 residues. The chain's CDR3 is CASRPDRTPQETQYF.

The chain combines TRBV5-5 with TRBJ1-5; TCRdb returns TRBD1, unconfirmable since there is no DNA. The CDR3 consists of 14 residues. Germline V gives CDR1 SGHKS, CDR2 YYEKEE (reference sequence). CDR3 region: CASSLRSGNQPQHF.

The J gene is TRBJ2-5, the V gene TRBV7-2; TCRdb calls TRBD2, which cannot be checked without DNA. This CDR3 has 15 amino acids. CDR1 SGHTA and CDR2 FQGNSA come from the germline V gene. This CDR3 reads CASSARTRGPETQYF.

The chain is built from TRBV11-1 and TRBJ2-6; TCRdb returns TRBD2, unconfirmable since there is no DNA. Per germline, CDR1 SGHAT and CDR2 FQDESV (reference sequence). The CDR3 is made up of 18 amino acids. This CDR3 is CASKLTGPLRRGANVLTF.

V usage is TRBV29-1 and J usage is TRBJ2-2; TCRdb's assignment of TRBD1 cannot be checked, as there is no DNA. Germline V lookup: CDR1 SQVTM, CDR2 ANQGSEA. The CDR3 runs 14 residues. CDR3 sequence: CSAQSRTLGGELFF.

The V gene is TRBV7-7, the J gene TRBJ2-3; TCRdb designates TRBD2, a call that cannot be tested without DNA. The germline V gene has CDR1 SSHAT and CDR2 FNYEAQ (reference sequence). The CDR3 extends over 15 amino acids. Here the CDR3 reads CASSLFAGSTDTQYF.

This rearrangement joins TRBV6-5 to TRBJ2-2; the D call from TCRdb, TRBD1, cannot be confirmed without DNA. Germline CDR1 reads MNHEY; CDR2 reads SVGAGI. The CDR3 sequence is 13 residues long. This CDR3 is CASSPRNTGELFF.

This chain uses TRBV29-1 with TRBJ2-5; TCRdb proposes TRBD1, but this gene call is untestable without DNA. There are 17 residues in the CDR3. Germline V gene sequence: CDR1 SQVTM, CDR2 ANQGSEA. The CDR3 loop reads CSVETPPGRATQETQYF.

V and J are TRBV5-1 and TRBJ1-1; TCRdb returns TRBD1, unconfirmable since there is no DNA. In germline, CDR1 is SGHRS, CDR2 YFSETQ. There are 16 residues in the CDR3. CDR3: CASSFGTEKGNTEAFF.

The chain joins TRBV30 to TRBJ2-2; absent DNA, TCRdb's TRBD2 call cannot be checked. There are 16 residues in the CDR3. The germline CDR1 and CDR2 sequences are GTSNPN and SVGIG (reference sequence). CDR3 protein: CAWKNYGTGNTGELFF.

The genes are TRBV29-1 and TRBJ2-5. Germline lookup yields CDR1 SQVTM and CDR2 ANQGSEA. This CDR3 region has 11 residues. CDR3: CSGTNQETQYF.